The 10 T cell receptor beta chains presented below share a single source sample, sequenced in a study of shared clonotypes between healthy human individuals. Sequencing used immunoSEQ multiplex PCR; TCRdb keeps in-frame clones, though not all of them. The repertoire holds more than 2 million clones, with around 95% as singletons. The sample comprised naive CD4+ T cells sorted from blood. The subset was: CD45RA+ positively selected. These TCRs come from a man between 18 and 29 years old in good health.

In its sample, this clone was seen once. The chain recombines TRBV5-4 with TRBJ2-4; a weak D match, TRBD1 (5 bases). This CDR3 has 14 amino acids. Germline CDR1 and CDR2: SGHNT and YYREEE (reference sequence). V lost 2 bases and J lost 1, with 7 bases in between. In nucleotides, the CDR3 is TGTGCCAGCAGCTTTGCAGGGGCCAAAAACATTCAGTACTTC. Protein product: CASSFAGAKNIQYF.

In this sample, this clone turned up once. The gene calls are TRBV27 and TRBJ2-6; the D is unclear. The CDR3 covers 16 residues. Trimming stripped 3 bases from V and 0 bases from J, with 9 bases between. Germline CDR1 reads MNHEY; CDR2 reads SMNVEV (reference sequence). The CDR3 loop reads CASSFRRPSGANVLTF. DNA for the CDR3: TGTGCCAGCAGTTTCCGACGGCCCTCTGGGGCCAACGTCCTGACTTTC.

This clone was seen only once. This rearrangement joins TRBV9 to TRBJ2-3; 12 nucleotides line up with TRBD2. V lost 3 bases and J lost 0; bases outside the gene matches: 2. The CDR3 length is 16 residues. Germline-derived CDR1 and CDR2 are SGDLS and YYNGEE. The CDR3 spells CASSETSGGSTDTQYF. CDR3 bases: TGTGCCAGCAGCGAGACTAGCGGGGGTAGCACAGATACGCAGTATTTT.

Only one count was recorded for this clone. V usage is TRBV6-1 and J usage is TRBJ1-2; TRBD1 agrees at 10 bases. CDR3 size: 15 residues. Germline trimming cut 3 bases from V and 8 bases from J; bases unmatched to any gene: 9. From germline, CDR1 is MNHNS and CDR2 SASEGT. The CDR3 sequence: CASSDAGTGASGYTF. In DNA form, the CDR3 reads TGTGCCAGCAGTGATGCCGGGACAGGGGCCTCAGGCTACACCTTC.

This clone was seen only once. This chain connects TRBV28 to TRBJ1-1, with a possible D match to TRBD1 (5 bases). This CDR3 is built from 16 residues. Germline-derived CDR1 and CDR2 are MDHEN and SYDVKM. Trimming left V 2 bases short and J 1 base short, with 14 bases between. The DNA of the CDR3 is TGTGCCAGCAGTTTAACAAGAGGGGCGGGGAACACTGAAGCTTTCTTT. Its translation: CASSLTRGAGNTEAFF.

The chain couples TRBV11-1 to TRBJ2-5, with 12 bases aligning to TRBD2. Per the germline V gene, CDR1 is SGHAT and CDR2 is FQDESV (reference sequence). Trimming at V came to 3 bases and at J to 5 bases, leaving 16 bases not matched to a gene. The CDR3 length is 19 residues. The CDR3 loop is CASSFPPLAGGMSRETQYF. CDR3 nucleotide sequence: TGTGCCAGCAGCTTTCCCCCTCTAGCGGGGGGGATGTCTCGGGAGACCCAGTACTTC.

V and J are TRBV15 and TRBJ1-5, with D possibly TRBD1 on 5 matching bases. V lost 1 base and J lost 1, with 11 bases in between. The V gene's germline CDR1 is LNHNV and CDR2 YYDKDF (reference sequence). This CDR3 region has 16 residues. CDR3 loop: CATSRGTTESNQPQHF. CDR3 DNA sequence: TGTGCCACCAGCAGAGGGACGACAGAGAGCAATCAGCCCCAGCATTTT. The variable domain in full, with the rest retrieved from reference TRBV15 and TRBJ1-5, is DAMVIQNPRYQVTQFGKPVTLSCSQTLNHNVMYWYQQKSSQAPKLLFHYYDKDFNNEADTPDNFQSRRPNTSFCFLDIRSPGLGDTAMYLCATSRGTTESNQPQHFGDGTRLSIL.

V and J are TRBV5-1 and TRBJ2-7; a possible D gene is TRBD2 (6 bases). Germline loops: CDR1 SGHRS, CDR2 YFSETQ. Trimming cost V 2 bases and J 0 bases, with 9 bases left between them. The CDR3 has 14 residues. The CDR3 loop is CASSFLASSYEQYF. In nucleotides, the CDR3 is TGCGCCAGCAGCTTCCTAGCGTCCTCCTACGAGCAGTACTTC. Full variable domain (missing parts from reference TRBV5-1 and TRBJ2-7): KAGVTQTPRYLIKTRGQQVTLSCSPISGHRSVSWYQQTPGQGLQFLFEYFSETQRNKGNFPGRFSGRQFSNSRSEMNVSTLELGDSALYLCASSFLASSYEQYFGPGTRLTVT.

This sequence joins TRBV6-5 and TRBJ1-2, with TRBD1 as a possible D gene (5 bases). V gave up 6 bases and J gave up 4 bases, with 9 bases separating them. The CDR3 has 12 amino acids. Germline assignment: CDR1 MNHEY and CDR2 SVGAGI. Here the CDR3 reads CASRRGSYGYTF. The CDR3 coding sequence is TGTGCCAGCAGGAGGGGCAGCTATGGCTACACCTTC.

The count of this clone is one. V and J are TRBV4-1 and TRBJ1-2; TRBD1 might be the D (6 bases). CDR3 size: 14 residues. V gave up 0 bases and J gave up 7 bases, with 12 bases separating them. Germline CDR1 reads MGHRA; CDR2 reads YSYEKL. For the CDR3, the DNA is TGCGCCAGCAGCCAAGATTCCGGGACATCTGGCTACACCTTC. This codes for CASSQDSGTSGYTF.